This TCR beta chain derives from a study of radiation and T cells in renal cell carcinoma. The sample's time point: blood 4 weeks post-SBRT, at nephrectomy. Treatment in this sample: 15 Gy SBRT to primary tumor, nephrectomy 4 weeks later. This clone was counted a single time. The germline CDR1 and CDR2 sequences are SGHNT and YYREEE (reference sequence). The CDR3 is made up of 13 amino acids. Trimming removed 0 bases at V and 7 bases at J, with 10 bases between. TCRdb keeps only in-frame clones here, not all; method: immunoSEQ multiplex PCR. Seen here are under 100,000 clones, just under 85% observed once, and the top ten hold just under 9.5%.

The material was blood, obtained from a patient whose treatment included radiotherapy and nephrectomy. The TCR originated in a man aged 50-59 years with renal cell carcinoma. V usage is TRBV5-4 and J usage is TRBJ1-2, with a tentative D call TRBD1 (6 bases). CDR3 in DNA: TGTGCCAGCAGCTTGGTAGGGGGAGGTGGCTACACCTTC. Translating it yields CASSLVGGGGYTF.